This record concerns one T cell receptor beta chain sequence. Its antigen is undetermined. Trimming cost V 4 bases and J 0 bases; bases outside gene matches: 4. Germline V CDR1 and CDR2: SGHRS, YFSETQ. The length of the CDR3 is 16 residues. The entry originates in a study of response to subunit inactivated influenza vaccine. General study results and limits: Authors suggested that a seasonal influenza vaccination recruits few new T cells each time.

MiXCR, applied by TCRdb to the RT-PCR reads, yields one record per CDR3 protein. The sample comprises about 700,000 distinct CDR3 sequences, approximately 15% of which are singletons, and 6.5% to 8.5% rests with the top ten. This TCR came from a middle-aged man who received an inactivated influenza vaccine. The sequencing used PBMCs from blood, collected 14 days before vaccination. The gene calls are TRBV5-1 and TRBJ1-3; 10 bases match TRBD1. In DNA, the CDR3 is TGCGCCAGCAGCACCGGACAGGGGGGCTCTGGAAACACCATATATTTT. It yields the protein CASSTGQGGSGNTIYF.